These 19 T cell receptor beta chains came from one sample sequenced in a study of T cell responses to AZD1222 COVID-19 vaccine. Profiled with immunoSEQ multiplex PCR; TCRdb holds only in-frame clones, not every one. Of 150,000 or so clones in the sample, about nine tenths are singletons; the top ten hold about 6%. The sequencing here drew on peripheral blood, taken 28 days after the second AZD1222 dose. Receptors originate from an adult who received the AZD1222 COVID-19 vaccine.

The chain is built from TRBV28 and TRBJ1-1; 7 nucleotides match TRBD1. With V trimmed by 6 bases and J by 2 bases, 3 bases remained unmatched. Germline V lookup: CDR1 MDHEN, CDR2 SYDVKM. CDR3 length equals 13 residues. The CDR3 sequence is CASRGTANTEAFF. The CDR3 DNA reads TGTGCCAGCAGGGGGACAGCTAACACTGAAGCTTTCTTT.

The CDR3 sequence is CASSSLNQPQHF. The CDR3 DNA reads TGTGCCAGCAGCTCCCTTAATCAGCCCCAGCATTTT. The chain is built from TRBV7-9 and TRBJ1-5; D is uncertain. Germline CDR1 SEHNR, CDR2 FQNEAQ (reference sequence). CDR3 length equals 12 residues. Trimming left V 4 bases short and J 4 bases short, with 5 bases between.

The V gene is TRBV28, the J gene TRBJ2-1; 9 nucleotides agree with TRBD2. Germline values: CDR1 MDHEN, CDR2 SYDVKM. The trim removed 11 bases at V and 7 bases at J, leaving 12 bases unmatched. This CDR3 has 14 residues. The CDR3 bases are TGTGCCGGTACCCGTGGCGGGGGGGTGAATGAGCAGTTCTTC. It is translated as CAGTRGGGVNEQFF.

The chain combines TRBV29-1 with TRBJ2-5; weak D call: TRBD1 (5 bases). V was clipped by 2 bases and J by 8 bases, with 15 bases between them. CDR1 SQVTM and CDR2 ANQGSEA come from the germline V gene. This CDR3 comprises 13 residues. The CDR3 reads CSVEKSQGDTQYF. The DNA of the CDR3 is TGCAGCGTTGAAAAAAGCCAGGGCGACACCCAGTACTTC.

The chain carries TRBV7-2 and TRBJ1-3; D unresolved. Germline V gives CDR1 SGHTA, CDR2 FQGNSA. This CDR3 spans 13 amino acids. The V end lost 10 bases, the J end lost 0 bases, and 10 bases lay between the germline ends. The CDR3 loop is CATSPSSGNTIYF. The CDR3, as DNA: TGTGCCACCTCCCCTTCCTCTGGAAACACCATATATTTT. Combining the CDR3 with reference TRBV7-2 and TRBJ1-3 gives the whole variable domain GAGVSQSPSNKVTEKGKDVELRCDPISGHTALYWYRQSLGQGLEFLIYFQGNSAPDKSGLPSDRFSAERTGGSVSTLTIQRTQQEDSAVYLCATSPSSGNTIYFGEGSWLTVV.

In DNA, the CDR3 is TGTGCCTGGAGCCCACTTACCTACGAGCAGTACTTC. It translates to CAWSPLTYEQYF. The rearrangement joins TRBV30 to TRBJ2-7; D unclear. Germline-derived CDR1 and CDR2 are GTSNPN and SVGIG (reference sequence). The CDR3 loop spans 12 amino acids. V dropped 3 bases and J dropped 2 bases, with 8 bases sitting between them.

V usage is TRBV7-9 and J usage is TRBJ2-7; possibly TRBD1 or TRBD2 for D (6 bases each). V lost 5 bases and J lost 2, with 13 bases in between. There are 14 residues in the CDR3. Germline assignment: CDR1 SEHNR and CDR2 FQNEAQ (reference sequence). The CDR3 coding sequence is TGTGCCAGCAGCCGTTGGGGGGACACCTACGAGCAGTACTTC. It yields the protein CASSRWGDTYEQYF. Using reference TRBV7-9 and TRBJ2-7 for the parts outside the CDR3, the full variable domain is DTGVSQNPRHKITKRGQNVTFRCDPISEHNRLYWYRQTLGQGPEFLTYFQNEAQLEKSRLLSDRFSAERPKGSFSTLEIQRTEQGDSAMYLCASSRWGDTYEQYFGPGTRLTVT.

The V and J genes are TRBV15 and TRBJ1-2, with TRBD1 matching 8 bases. This CDR3 is built from 14 residues. Unmatched junction bases numbered 8, after V lost 5 bases and J lost 6 bases. CDR1 is LNHNV and CDR2 is YYDKDF in the germline V gene (reference sequence). The CDR3 DNA follows: TGTGCCACCAGCGGAGGACAGGGTCAGAATGGCTACACCTTC. It specifies CATSGGQGQNGYTF.

The V and J genes are TRBV7-6 and TRBJ1-2; 12 nucleotides agree with TRBD1. The ends lost 1 base at V and 8 bases at J; junction bases unmatched: 5. CDR1 is SGHVS, CDR2 FNYEAQ, per germline. This CDR3 has 15 residues. CDR3 DNA sequence: TGTGCCAGCAGCTTAGAGGGACAGGGGGCCCGGGGCTACACCTTC. Protein: CASSLEGQGARGYTF.

The chain uses TRBV12-3 or TRBV12-4 and TRBJ1-2; D might be TRBD1 (6 bases). The V end lost 4 bases, the J end lost 7 bases, and 13 bases lay between the germline ends. This CDR3 has 13 residues. This CDR3 reads CASSSGEGLGYTF. CDR3 nucleotide sequence: TGTGCCAGCAGTTCAGGGGAAGGTCTTGGCTACACCTTC.

The chain has TRBV6-6 and TRBJ1-6, with unresolved D. V shed 8 bases and J shed 8 bases, with 19 bases lying between them. The CDR3 consists of 15 residues. Germline V gives CDR1 MNHNY, CDR2 SVGAGI (reference sequence). The CDR3: CASEPGVPGDSPLHF. For the CDR3, the DNA is TGTGCCAGCGAACCTGGGGTTCCGGGCGATTCACCCCTCCACTTT.

In DNA, the CDR3 is TGTGCCAGCAGCTTATTGGACAATGAGCAGTTCTTC. As protein: CASSLLDNEQFF. J is TRBJ2-1 and V is TRBV5-4; no definite D call. Trimming pared 2 bases from V and 5 bases from J, leaving 5 bases between. CDR3 size: 12 residues. Germline CDR1 reads SGHNT; CDR2 reads YYREEE (reference sequence).

V usage is TRBV4-3 and J usage is TRBJ1-3; D unresolved. The CDR3 is 15 residues long. With 0 bases removed from V and 0 bases from J, the gap between germline ends came to 6 bases. In germline, CDR1 is LGHNA, CDR2 YSLEER. The CDR3: CASSQEAVSGNTIYF. CDR3 nucleotides: TGCGCCAGCAGCCAAGAAGCGGTCTCTGGAAACACCATATATTTT.

This chain uses TRBV19 with TRBJ2-3; TRBD2 matches 7 bases. V lost 4 bases, J lost 2 bases, and 9 bases stayed unmatched. This CDR3 spans 16 amino acids. The V gene's germline CDR1 is LNHDA and CDR2 SQIVND (reference sequence). Here the CDR3 DNA reads TGTGCCAGTAGTAGATCCTTAAGCGGGATCACAGATACGCAGTATTTT. This codes for CASSRSLSGITDTQYF.

The genes are TRBV30 and TRBJ2-5; D uncertain. CDR3 size: 11 residues. The germline CDR1 and CDR2 sequences are GTSNPN and SVGIG (reference sequence). The V and J ends lost 1 base and 6 bases respectively, with 6 bases between them. CDR3 nucleotide sequence: TGTGCCTGGAGTGGACGGAAGACCCAGTACTTC. As protein: CAWSGRKTQYF. The whole variable domain, filled in from reference TRBV30 and TRBJ2-5, reads SQTIHQWPATLVQPVGSPLSLECTVEGTSNPNLYWYRQAAGRGLQLLFYSVGIGQISSEVPQNLSASRPQDRQFILSSKKLLLSDSGFYLCAWSGRKTQYFGPGTRLLVL.

This chain joins TRBV7-2 and TRBJ2-1; no definite D call. V was cut by 5 bases and J by 3 bases, with 14 bases left in between. The CDR3 contains 15 residues. Per the germline V gene, CDR1 is SGHTA and CDR2 is FQGNSA. CDR3 sequence (DNA): TGTGCCAGCAGCCCGACGCGTACCCACTACAATGAGCAGTTCTTC. Translating it yields CASSPTRTHYNEQFF.

In its sample, this clone was seen a few times. The chain employs TRBV4-1 and TRBJ2-2; TRBD2 might be the D (5 bases). V shed 0 bases and J shed 3 bases, with 17 bases lying between them. The CDR3 contains 18 residues. The V gene's germline CDR1 is MGHRA and CDR2 YSYEKL. The CDR3 reads CASSQERIGLAHTGELFF. The CDR3 DNA reads TGCGCCAGCAGCCAAGAAAGGATTGGGCTAGCTCACACCGGGGAGCTGTTTTTT.

CDR3 nucleotides: TGTGCCAGCAGCTTAGCAGGGATAAACGAGCAGTACTTC. Its protein is CASSLAGINEQYF. The chain couples TRBV11-2 to TRBJ2-7; TRBD1 might be the D (5 bases). CDR1 SGHAT and CDR2 FQNNGV come from the germline V gene. The V and J ends lost 1 base and 5 bases respectively, with 9 bases between them. The CDR3 covers 13 residues.

The gene calls are TRBV5-1 and TRBJ2-2, with unresolved D. V gave up 0 bases and J gave up 5 bases, with 5 bases separating them. The germline gives CDR1 SGHRS, CDR2 YFSETQ. This CDR3 region has 13 residues. The CDR3 DNA reads as TGCGCCAGCAGCTTGGACCCTACCGGGGAGCTGTTTTTT. This sequence encodes CASSLDPTGELFF.